This TCR beta chain is drawn from a study of PD-1 blockade in classical Hodgkin lymphoma. Points on this clone: What it binds is not known.

Clones were read by immunoSEQ multiplex PCR, and TCRdb kept only the in-frame ones, dropping some. Of about 44,000 clones listed, less than 75% were seen once; the top ten hold 3.1%. Stated time point: cycle 4 day 1 (C4D1), after more than five weeks of nivolumab. Relapse after autologous stem cell transplantation occurred in every patient, and brentuximab vedotin exposure varied. Study-wide results and limits: The origin of the repertoire differences remains undefined, with disease activity or prior therapy as possible causes.

J lost 3 bases, V lost 3 bases, and 4 bases had no gene match. The length of the CDR3 is 14 residues. CDR1 SGHAT and CDR2 FQNNGV come from the germline V gene. Sequencing used peripheral blood mononuclear cells (PBMCs), obtained before the fourth cycle of nivolumab. The rearrangement uses TRBV11-2 and TRBJ1-1, with 7 bases lining up with TRBD1. This receptor was identified in a human donor with classical Hodgkin lymphoma. The CDR3 DNA reads as TGTGCCAGCAGCTTGGACGACAGGGACACTGAAGCTTTCTTT. This translates into CASSLDDRDTEAFF.